The entry below describes one T cell receptor beta chain. What it binds is unknown. This specimen includes other DNA sequences encoding the same CDR3. Donation came from healthy HIV-negative adults that had no recent acute infections or vaccinations. This entry belongs to a study of shared clonotypes between healthy human individuals. Overall study results and limits: Sorted-subset samples were not fully sequenced, rarefaction indicated. Shared across a few donors were around 5% of the naive CD4 clonotypes.

Profiled with immunoSEQ multiplex PCR; TCRdb holds only in-frame clones, not every one. The sample shows some 790,000 clones, over 55% of them seen only once. Specimen: memory CD4+ T cells sorted from blood. The subset is: CD45RA-negative fraction. This TCR was sampled from a woman in her twenties or thirties in good health.

The CDR3 region is CASSSNTGELFF. For the CDR3, the DNA is TGTGCCAGCTCATCCAACACCGGGGAGCTGTTTTTT. The chain combines TRBV18 with TRBJ2-2; D unresolved. V lost 5 bases, J lost 2 bases, and 3 bases lay in between. The germline V gene encodes CDR1 KGHSH and CDR2 LQKENI. This CDR3 is built from 12 residues.